What follows are 3 T cell receptor beta chains derived from one specimen sequenced in a study of identical twins. One entry per CDR3 protein, called by TCRdb with MiXCR from the 5' RACE reads. The top ten clones hold 2.9% of a sample with about 470,000 distinct CDR3 sequences, more than 20% of them seen once. These data were also filed under a second study, of T cells expressing NK-cell markers.

The sequenced sample consisted of CD4+ T cells sorted from blood. The source is a woman aged 18-30 years in good health.

J is TRBJ1-2 and V is TRBV2, with D unclear. The V end was cut by 7 bases, the J end by 0 bases, with 9 bases between. Germline V gene sequence: CDR1 SNHLY, CDR2 FYNNEI. This CDR3 has 13 amino acids. Here the CDR3 DNA reads TGTGCCAGCATTCGTGAAGCTAACTATGGCTACACCTTC. Its protein is CASIREANYGYTF.

The chain employs TRBV12-3 or TRBV12-4 and TRBJ2-7; maybe TRBD1 (5 bases). This CDR3 spans 14 amino acids. Between the trimmed V and J ends, which lost 2 bases and 2 bases, there was a span of 10 bases. In DNA form, the CDR3 reads TGTGCCAGCAGTTTATGGGGCTTCACCTACGAGCAGTACTTC. It is translated as CASSLWGFTYEQYF.

V is TRBV7-2 and J is TRBJ2-2; TRBD1 might be the D (5 bases). Trimming pared 5 bases from V and 5 bases from J, leaving 15 bases between. This CDR3 comprises 15 residues. In germline, CDR1 is SGHTA, CDR2 FQGNSA. CDR3 in amino acids: CASSPQTAATGELFF. The CDR3 coding sequence is TGTGCCAGCAGCCCCCAGACAGCAGCGACCGGGGAGCTGTTTTTT.